The clone carrying this TCR beta chain was detected a few times. Its specificity is not known. CD45RO/CCR7/CD25/CD127/CD95/CD27 sorting isolated CD4+ naive, central memory, regulatory and stem cell-like memory cells. Expressed TCRB transcripts got sequenced, as all isolated RNA was reverse transcribed. This table comes from immunoSEQ multiplex PCR, and its TCRdb copy is limited to in-frame clones, with some not included. The sample contains fewer than 650,000 clones, 15% to 17% of which appear only once. The data were taken from a study of beta chain features in type 1 diabetes. Study-wide results and limits: When VDJ junctions were examined, type 1 diabetes patients showed fewer insertions and more deletions.

The CDR3 contains 16 residues. Trimming took off 1 base at V and 0 bases at J, with 10 bases between the two ends. Germline CDR1 is SGHVS and CDR2 is FQNEAQ. The sample consisted of naive CD4+ T cells from blood. This sequence joins TRBV7-8 and TRBJ2-1; D remains unclear. The receptor was isolated from a young man in good health. The chain's CDR3 is CASSLGLLTSYNEQFF. DNA for the CDR3: TGTGCCAGCAGCTTAGGACTCCTTACCTCCTACAATGAGCAGTTCTTC.